This TCR beta chain was captured by sequencing in a study of breast tumors, draining lymph nodes, adjacent tissues. Via MiXCR, TCRdb re-called the multiplex PCR reads, giving one row per CDR3 protein. The sample carries about 21,000 distinct CDR3 sequences, around 41% recorded once. This clonotype showed up many times. The CDR3 runs 15 residues. V gave up 6 bases and J gave up 8 bases; unmatched junction bases: 12. Germline V gene lookup returns CDR1 LGHNT and CDR2 FRNRAP. This TCR came from a female donor with breast cancer. Some clones in this sample may be carry-over from other donors' samples. The sequenced sample consisted of breast tumor tissue. J is TRBJ2-1 and V is TRBV12-5; 8 bases line up with TRBD2. The CDR3 bases are TGTGCTAGTGGAACCGGGACTAGTGGGGTCGATGAGCAGTTCTTC. Encoded protein: CASGTGTSGVDEQFF.